These 11 T cell receptor beta chains were all obtained from the same sample, sequenced in a study of naive and memory T cell subsets. Two oligonucleotides, mixed equimolar, formed the beta constant-region primer covering TRBC1 and TRBC2. TCRdb redid the calling of the UMI-ligation and nested PCR reads with MiXCR, one entry per CDR3 protein. This sample has about 90,000 distinct CDR3 sequences, with 7% found just once. Material: central memory CD4+ T cells from blood. All receptors derive from a human donor in good health.

This clonotype has a count of ten or more. The chain has TRBV7-2 and TRBJ2-3; perhaps TRBD1 as D (6 bases). Germline CDR1 SGHTA, CDR2 FQGNSA. CDR3 length equals 15 residues. The V and J ends lost 3 bases and 1 base respectively, with 11 bases between them. CDR3 sequence (DNA): TGTGCCAGCAGCTTCCGGGACATCGGCACAGATACGCAGTATTTT. This codes for CASSFRDIGTDTQYF.

This clonotype appeared a few times. The chain joins TRBV20-1 to TRBJ2-3, with 8 bases fitting TRBD2. The CDR3 consists of 15 residues. Germline CDR1 is DFQATT and CDR2 is SNEGSKA (reference sequence). Trimming removed 0 bases from V and 5 bases from J; junction bases left unmatched: 7. The chain's CDR3 is CSARDPQRGLDTQYF. CDR3 DNA sequence: TGCAGTGCTAGAGATCCCCAGCGGGGGCTAGATACGCAGTATTTT.

This clonotype was seen more than once but under ten times. The CDR3 nucleotides read TGTGCCAGCAGTGCCCCCGGGACAGGGAGTGACGAGCAGTACTTC. Protein sequence: CASSAPGTGSDEQYF. V gene TRBV28 combines with J gene TRBJ2-7; 9 bases match TRBD1. V was clipped by 5 bases and J by 5 bases; unmatched bases: 10. Germline CDR1 is MDHEN and CDR2 is SYDVKM. The CDR3 sequence is 15 residues long.

At least ten counts were recorded for this clonotype. The genes are TRBV27 and TRBJ2-3; D is perhaps TRBD2 (5 bases). CDR1 and CDR2 (germline): MNHEY, SMNVEV (reference sequence). V was cut by 3 bases and J by 0 bases, with 10 bases left in between. The CDR3 covers 15 residues. The CDR3 region has the DNA TGTGCCAGCAGTTTGCGGGCCGGCAGCACAGATACGCAGTATTTT. It yields the protein CASSLRAGSTDTQYF.

This clonotype was counted many times. The chain combines TRBV7-2 with TRBJ2-3; TRBD1 matches 9 bases. Unmatched junction bases numbered 10, after V lost 6 bases and J lost 3 bases. The CDR3 runs 16 residues. Germline assignment: CDR1 SGHTA and CDR2 FQGNSA. The CDR3 DNA follows: TGTGCCAGCAGGTACAGGGGGCAGGGAGAGACAGATACGCAGTATTTT. Amino acid sequence: CASRYRGQGETDTQYF.

This clonotype has a count of ten or more. The V call is TRBV7-2, the J call TRBJ1-6; tentatively, D is TRBD1 (5 bases). Trimming took off 4 bases at V and 0 bases at J, with 13 bases between the two ends. The CDR3 totals 17 residues. Looked up from germline, CDR1 is SGHTA and CDR2 is FQGNSA. CDR3 sequence (DNA): TGTGCCAGCAGCTCCCCGGCAGGGACCTCCTATAATTCACCCCTCCACTTT. Protein: CASSSPAGTSYNSPLHF.

This clonotype was found many times. Relative to the germline gene, one junction end is altered; a read error may explain this. The chain employs TRBV14 and TRBJ1-2, with 7 bases lining up with TRBD1. The germline gives CDR1 SGHDN, CDR2 FVKESK. The CDR3 contains 14 residues. The CDR3 nucleotides read TGTGCCAGCAGCCAAGATACAAATGGACAGGATCATCACTTC. Residues: CASSQDTNGQDHHF.

The chain has TRBV5-4 and TRBJ2-3, with 10 bases fitting TRBD1. V gave up 2 bases and J gave up 5 bases; unmatched junction bases: 8. The CDR3 spans 16 residues. The germline CDR1 and CDR2 sequences are SGHNT and YYREEE (reference sequence). CDR3 region: CASSFPPGTGEDTQYF. The CDR3 DNA is TGTGCCAGCAGCTTCCCCCCCGGGACAGGGGAAGATACGCAGTATTTT.

This clonotype was observed many times. The chain joins TRBV29-1 to TRBJ2-3, with D tentatively TRBD1 or TRBD2 (5 bases each). This CDR3 region has 13 residues. The germline gives CDR1 SQVTM, CDR2 ANQGSEA. V lost 6 bases to trimming and J lost 7 bases, with 17 bases between them. The CDR3 DNA is TGCAGCGTCCGGGACGCGTCAGACCATACGCAGTATTTT. This translates into CSVRDASDHTQYF.

The V and J genes are TRBV4-2 and TRBJ2-7, with D unclear. CDR1 is LGHNA, CDR2 YNFKEQ, per germline. The length of the CDR3 is 15 residues. Trimming left V 2 bases short and J 2 bases short, with 13 bases between. The CDR3 coding sequence is TGTGCCAGCAGCCAATCCGCCAACACCCCCTACGAGCAGTACTTC. Its protein is CASSQSANTPYEQYF.

This clonotype was recorded at least ten times. The chain links TRBV9 to TRBJ1-4; D perhaps matches TRBD1 (5 bases). Trimming took off 4 bases at V and 3 bases at J, with 13 bases between the two ends. The CDR3 loop spans 15 amino acids. Germline-derived CDR1 and CDR2 are SGDLS and YYNGEE. This CDR3 is CASSPYDRANEKLFF. CDR3 DNA sequence: TGTGCCAGCAGCCCGTACGACAGAGCTAATGAAAAACTGTTTTTT.